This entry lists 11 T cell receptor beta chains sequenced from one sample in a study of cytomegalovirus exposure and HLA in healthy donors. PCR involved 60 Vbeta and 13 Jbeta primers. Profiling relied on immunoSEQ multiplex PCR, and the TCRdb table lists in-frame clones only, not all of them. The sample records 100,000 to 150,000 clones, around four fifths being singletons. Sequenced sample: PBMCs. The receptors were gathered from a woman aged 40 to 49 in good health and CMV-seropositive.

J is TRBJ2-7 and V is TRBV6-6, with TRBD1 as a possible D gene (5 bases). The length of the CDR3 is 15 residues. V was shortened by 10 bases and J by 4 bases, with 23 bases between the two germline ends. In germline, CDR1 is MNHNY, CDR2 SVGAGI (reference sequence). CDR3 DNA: TGTGCCACCACACCTGATGGTCGGGCAGGGTACGAGCAGTACTTC. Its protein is CATTPDGRAGYEQYF.

CDR3 DNA sequence: TGTGCCAGTTCCTTATACCCTCCGGGAAACTCTGGAAACACCATATATTTT. It encodes CASSLYPPGNSGNTIYF. V is TRBV7-2 and J is TRBJ1-3, with D hard to call. The CDR3 runs to 17 residues. V was clipped by 9 bases and J by 0 bases, with 21 bases between them. The germline V gene has CDR1 SGHTA and CDR2 FQGNSA. Combining the CDR3 with reference TRBV7-2 and TRBJ1-3 gives the whole variable domain GAGVSQSPSNKVTEKGKDVELRCDPISGHTALYWYRQSLGQGLEFLIYFQGNSAPDKSGLPSDRFSAERTGGSVSTLTIQRTQQEDSAVYLCASSLYPPGNSGNTIYFGEGSWLTVV.

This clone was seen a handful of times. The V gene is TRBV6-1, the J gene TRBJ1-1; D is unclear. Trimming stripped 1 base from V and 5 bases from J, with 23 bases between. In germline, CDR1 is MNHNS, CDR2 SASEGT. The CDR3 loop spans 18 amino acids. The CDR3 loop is CASSEEISLPATGTEAFF. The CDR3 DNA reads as TGTGCCAGCAGTGAAGAAATTTCCCTCCCTGCGACGGGGACTGAAGCTTTCTTT.

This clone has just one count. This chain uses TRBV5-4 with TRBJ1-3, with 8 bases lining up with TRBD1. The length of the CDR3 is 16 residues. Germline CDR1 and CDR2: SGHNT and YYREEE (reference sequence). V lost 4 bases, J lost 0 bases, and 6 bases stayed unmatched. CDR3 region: CASSQETGVSGNTIYF. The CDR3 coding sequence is TGTGCCAGCAGCCAAGAGACAGGGGTCTCTGGAAACACCATATATTTT.

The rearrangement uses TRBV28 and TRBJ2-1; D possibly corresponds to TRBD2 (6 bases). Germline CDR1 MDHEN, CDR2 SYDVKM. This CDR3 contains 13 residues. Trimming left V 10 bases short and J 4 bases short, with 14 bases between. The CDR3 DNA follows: TGTGCCACTGACGGGACTCCGTACAATGAGCAGTTCTTC. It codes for CATDGTPYNEQFF.

CDR3 residues: CAWRYSQREAFF. CDR3 nucleotides: TGTGCCTGGAGGTACAGCCAACGTGAAGCTTTCTTT. This chain uses TRBV30 with TRBJ1-1, with D unresolved. The CDR3 has 12 amino acids. Trimming pared 3 bases from V and 7 bases from J, leaving 12 bases between. Germline V gives CDR1 GTSNPN, CDR2 SVGIG (reference sequence).

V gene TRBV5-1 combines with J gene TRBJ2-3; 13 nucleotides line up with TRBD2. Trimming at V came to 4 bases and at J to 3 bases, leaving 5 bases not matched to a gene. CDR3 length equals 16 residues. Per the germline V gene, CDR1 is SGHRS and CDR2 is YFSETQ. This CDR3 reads CASSPGLAGDTDTQYF. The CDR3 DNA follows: TGCGCCAGCAGCCCAGGACTAGCGGGGGATACAGATACGCAGTATTTT.

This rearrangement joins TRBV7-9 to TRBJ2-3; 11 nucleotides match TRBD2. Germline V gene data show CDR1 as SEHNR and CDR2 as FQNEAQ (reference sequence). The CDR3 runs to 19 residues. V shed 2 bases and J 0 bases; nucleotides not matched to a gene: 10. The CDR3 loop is CASSLRGSGGATSTDTQYF. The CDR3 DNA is TGTGCCAGCAGCTTACGGGGTAGCGGGGGGGCCACGAGCACAGATACGCAGTATTTT.

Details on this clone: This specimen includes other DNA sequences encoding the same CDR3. CDR3 sequence: CASRRGQGIYGYTF. The CDR3 DNA sequence: TGTGCCAGCAGAAGGGGACAGGGAATCTATGGCTACACCTTC. The chain uses TRBV6-5 and TRBJ1-2, with TRBD1 identical over 9 bases. The ends lost 6 bases at V and 4 bases at J; junction bases unmatched: 6. Germline CDR1 MNHEY, CDR2 SVGAGI. This CDR3 comprises 14 residues.

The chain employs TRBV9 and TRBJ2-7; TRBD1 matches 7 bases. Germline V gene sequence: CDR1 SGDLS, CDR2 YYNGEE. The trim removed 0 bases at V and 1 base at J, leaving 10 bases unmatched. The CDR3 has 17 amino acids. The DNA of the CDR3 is TGTGCCAGCAGCGTAGATTTTAGGGCAGGGGGATCCTACGAGCAGTACTTC. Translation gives CASSVDFRAGGSYEQYF.

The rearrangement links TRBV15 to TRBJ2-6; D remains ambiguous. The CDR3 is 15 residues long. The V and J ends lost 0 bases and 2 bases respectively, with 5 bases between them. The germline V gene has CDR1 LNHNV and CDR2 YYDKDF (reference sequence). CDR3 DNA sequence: TGTGCCACCAGCAGAGATCGGGCTGGGGCCAACGTCCTGACTTTC. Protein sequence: CATSRDRAGANVLTF.